This entry lists 19 T cell receptor beta chains sequenced from one sample in a study of blood T cell repertoires in COVID-19. Generated by immunoSEQ multiplex PCR, the TCRdb table keeps only in-frame clones and is missing some. The sample lists fewer than 200,000 clones, around 85% occurring once. The sample consisted of peripheral blood. These receptors were collected from a man in his sixties who had recovered from COVID-19.

This chain uses TRBV7-9 with TRBJ2-3, with a possible D match to TRBD1 (6 bases). Germline CDR1 is SEHNR and CDR2 is FQNEAQ (reference sequence). Trimming removed 3 bases at V and 5 bases at J, with 6 bases between. This CDR3 is built from 12 residues. CDR3 DNA: TGTGCCAGCAGCTTGACAGGAGATACGCAGTATTTT. This gives the protein CASSLTGDTQYF.

V usage is TRBV4-3 and J usage is TRBJ1-2; 7 positions match TRBD1. Unmatched junction bases numbered 13, after V lost 0 bases and J lost 0 bases. Germline V gives CDR1 LGHNA, CDR2 YSLEER. The CDR3 has 19 amino acids. CDR3 DNA: TGCGCCAGCAGCCAAGAATTGAGGGGGACAGCAACTACTAACTATGGCTACACCTTC. Residues: CASSQELRGTATTNYGYTF.

J is TRBJ1-1 and V is TRBV5-5, with D possibly matching TRBD1 (5 bases). Germline CDR1 reads SGHKS; CDR2 reads YYEKEE (reference sequence). The CDR3 spans 14 residues. V shed 4 bases and J shed 4 bases, with 14 bases lying between them. CDR3 amino acids: CASSTVPGGTEAFF. The CDR3 DNA is TGTGCCAGCAGCACGGTTCCGGGGGGCACTGAAGCTTTCTTT.

The chain links TRBV5-1 to TRBJ2-7, with a weak D call TRBD2 (7 bases). CDR1 is SGHRS, CDR2 YFSETQ, per germline. This CDR3 contains 16 residues. The ends were cut back, 5 bases at V and 0 bases at J, with 18 bases in the middle. The CDR3 DNA follows: TGCGCCAGCAGTGCTGGGGGGGCGACAGCCTCCTACGAGCAGTACTTC. This gives the protein CASSAGGATASYEQYF.

V is TRBV5-6 and J is TRBJ1-1, with 7 bases fitting TRBD1. Trimming cost V 4 bases and J 6 bases; bases outside gene matches: 12. Germline V CDR1 and CDR2: SGHDT, YYEEEE. This CDR3 comprises 15 residues. The CDR3 sequence: CASSLTGAWDPEAFF. CDR3 DNA: TGTGCCAGCAGCCTAACAGGGGCTTGGGATCCTGAAGCTTTCTTT.

This rearrangement joins TRBV19 to TRBJ1-5; D is uncertain. Between the trimmed V and J ends, which lost 7 bases and 5 bases, there was a span of 12 bases. Germline V gene lookup returns CDR1 LNHDA and CDR2 SQIVND (reference sequence). The length of the CDR3 is 13 residues. The CDR3 nucleotides read TGTGCCAGTAAGGGCACCGGGGATCAGCCCCAGCATTTT. Encoded protein: CASKGTGDQPQHF.

The rearrangement uses TRBV7-9 and TRBJ1-6; D unresolved. The CDR3 sequence is 18 residues long. Trimming took 5 bases from V and 7 from J, leaving 24 bases between them. Germline lookup yields CDR1 SEHNR and CDR2 FQNEAQ (reference sequence). CDR3 protein: CASSPPTYSASSNSPLHF. The CDR3, as DNA: TGTGCCAGCAGCCCCCCTACCTACAGTGCCTCATCCAATTCACCCCTCCACTTT.

DNA of the CDR3: TGTGCCAGCAGTTTGAGTATTTCCTACGAGCAGTACTTC. This gives the protein CASSLSISYEQYF. The chain is built from TRBV27 and TRBJ2-7; no reliable D call. The V end lost 3 bases, the J end lost 1 base, and 7 bases lay between the germline ends. CDR1 is MNHEY and CDR2 is SMNVEV in the germline V gene (reference sequence). CDR3 length: 13 amino acids.

The chain couples TRBV7-9 to TRBJ2-5; possibly TRBD1 for D (5 bases). CDR3 length: 16 amino acids. V lost 1 base and J 2 bases, leaving 14 bases between the germline ends. From germline, CDR1 is SEHNR and CDR2 FQNEAQ (reference sequence). CDR3 loop: CASSLGTKPVQETQYF. CDR3 sequence (DNA): TGTGCCAGCAGCTTAGGGACAAAACCAGTTCAAGAGACCCAGTACTTC.

The V call is TRBV18, the J call TRBJ1-2, with D possibly matching TRBD1 (5 bases). Trimming stripped 3 bases from V and 8 bases from J, with 22 bases between. The CDR3 runs 16 residues. Germline V gene lookup returns CDR1 KGHSH and CDR2 LQKENI. The DNA of the CDR3 is TGTGCCAGCTCACCTGAGGCAGGGCAGCTCTTTTACGGCTACACCTTC. Its protein product is CASSPEAGQLFYGYTF. The full variable domain, with the rest looked up from reference TRBV18 and TRBJ1-2, is NAGVMQNPRHLVRRRGQEARLRCSPMKGHSHVYWYRQLPEEGLKFMVYLQKENIIDESGMPKERFSAEFPKEGPSILRIQQVVRGDSAAYFCASSPEAGQLFYGYTFGSGTRLTVV.

CDR3 sequence reads: CASSVSGRRDTGELFF. In DNA form, the CDR3 reads TGTGCCAGCAGCGTATCCGGAAGACGGGACACCGGGGAGCTGTTTTTT. The chain couples TRBV9 to TRBJ2-2, with D unresolved. CDR1 SGDLS and CDR2 YYNGEE come from the germline V gene. V lost 1 base, J lost 3 bases, and 13 bases lay in between. This CDR3 comprises 16 residues.

This clone was seen only once. Different DNA sequences within this sample yield the same CDR3. The chain carries TRBV7-2 and TRBJ2-3; 9 bases are shared with TRBD2. In germline, CDR1 is SGHTA, CDR2 FQGNSA. Trimming removed 4 bases from V and 1 base from J; junction bases left unmatched: 3. There are 15 residues in the CDR3. CDR3 amino acids: CASSSQRGGTDTQYF. The CDR3, as DNA: TGTGCCAGCAGCTCGCAGCGGGGGGGCACAGATACGCAGTATTTT.

The CDR3 protein is CASGLGLGETGGDEQFF. The CDR3 bases are TGTGCTAGTGGTTTGGGGCTTGGGGAAACAGGGGGTGATGAGCAGTTCTTC. The chain carries TRBV12-5 and TRBJ2-1; 8 nucleotides line up with TRBD1. Trimming at V came to 1 base and at J to 8 bases, leaving 13 bases not matched to a gene. Germline CDR1 LGHNT, CDR2 FRNRAP. The CDR3 spans 17 residues. Using reference TRBV12-5 and TRBJ2-1 for the parts outside the CDR3, the full variable domain is DARVTQTPRHKVTEMGQEVTMRCQPILGHNTVFWYRQTMMQGLELLAYFRNRAPLDDSGMPKDRFSAEMPDATLATLKIQPSEPRDSAVYFCASGLGLGETGGDEQFFGPGTRLTVL.

The chain employs TRBV7-2 and TRBJ1-2; the D is unclear. Trimming shortened V by 3 bases and J by 8 bases, and 10 bases separated the two germline ends. The CDR3 is 12 residues long. Germline CDR1 reads SGHTA; CDR2 reads FQGNSA. In DNA form, the CDR3 reads TGTGCCAGCAGCTTGTCGGGTCCCGGCTACACCTTC. Amino acids: CASSLSGPGYTF. Variable domain in full (rest from reference TRBV7-2 and TRBJ1-2): GAGVSQSPSNKVTEKGKDVELRCDPISGHTALYWYRQSLGQGLEFLIYFQGNSAPDKSGLPSDRFSAERTGGSVSTLTIQRTQQEDSAVYLCASSLSGPGYTFGSGTRLTVV.

This chain connects TRBV20-1 to TRBJ2-2; 10 bases fit TRBD1. CDR1 and CDR2 (germline): DFQATT, SNEGSKA (reference sequence). Trimming cost V 3 bases and J 5 bases; bases outside gene matches: 6. The CDR3 runs 15 residues. CDR3 DNA: TGCAGTGCTAGTGGGACAGGGGTTCGGACCGGGGAGCTGTTTTTT. As protein: CSASGTGVRTGELFF.

This clone was counted between two and nine times. The chain employs TRBV25-1 and TRBJ1-6; D not resolved. V was shortened by 0 bases and J by 4 bases, with 7 bases between the two germline ends. The V gene's germline CDR1 is MGHDK and CDR2 SYGVNS. The CDR3 spans 15 residues. Here the CDR3 reads CASSEYGRYNSPLHF. The CDR3 bases are TGTGCCAGCAGTGAATATGGCAGGTATAATTCACCCCTCCACTTT.

The chain is built from TRBV5-1 and TRBJ1-5; D is undetermined. The CDR3 runs 15 residues. Between the trimmed V and J ends, which lost 0 bases and 4 bases, there was a span of 11 bases. In germline, CDR1 is SGHRS, CDR2 YFSETQ. CDR3 in DNA: TGCGCCAGCAGCTTGGGGTACGGGGTAAATCAGCCCCAGCATTTT. Protein sequence: CASSLGYGVNQPQHF.

The gene calls are TRBV19 and TRBJ1-1; a weak D match, TRBD1 (6 bases). This CDR3 has 14 amino acids. V lost 9 bases to trimming and J lost 3 bases, with 17 bases between them. In germline, CDR1 is LNHDA, CDR2 SQIVND (reference sequence). The CDR3 spells CASYSPGVYTEAFF. CDR3 nucleotides: TGTGCCAGCTATAGTCCAGGGGTATACACTGAAGCTTTCTTT.

This clone was found once. The chain uses TRBV5-4 and TRBJ1-2, with 9 bases aligning to TRBD1. Germline V gene lookup returns CDR1 SGHNT and CDR2 YYREEE (reference sequence). CDR3 length: 15 residues. V dropped 6 bases and J dropped 6; count of bases not matched to a gene: 12. The CDR3 DNA sequence: TGTGCCAGCACCCAAACTCTCGGGACAGGGAATGGCTACACCTTC. Its protein is CASTQTLGTGNGYTF.